This entry features one TCR beta chain sequence. The CDR3 loop spans 15 amino acids. J was trimmed by 5 bases and V by 4 bases; bases with no gene match: 3. Germline values: CDR1 SGHRS, CDR2 YFSETQ. The sample originates from a study of control samples from healthy donors and cancer patients. Only in-frame clones appear in the TCRdb table, and some are missing; sequencing was by immunoSEQ multiplex PCR. The sample shows around 130,000 clones, around 87% of them seen only once. This chain joins TRBV5-1 and TRBJ2-1, with 13 bases identical to TRBD2. The sequenced sample consisted of blood. This TCR was recovered from a man aged 25-40 years in good health. CDR3 DNA sequence: TGCGCCAGCAGCCCCGGGACTAGCGGGGACAATGAGCAGTTCTTC. Amino acids: CASSPGTSGDNEQFF.